These 29 T cell receptor beta chains were all obtained from the same sample, sequenced in a study of cytomegalovirus exposure and HLA in healthy donors. A multiplex PCR was run with 60 Vbeta primers and 13 Jbeta primers. The method was immunoSEQ multiplex PCR; TCRdb's version includes in-frame clones alone and lacks a portion of them. The data show about 130,000 clones, about 8.5% seen once. Sequencing input: PBMCs. The receptors derive from a man aged 40-49 years in good health and CMV-seronegative.

This clone was counted once. CDR3 coding DNA: TGCGCCAGCAGCCACCAGCGTGATGGAGGAATGATTCGTGAGCAGTTCTTC. Translation gives CASSHQRDGGMIREQFF. This chain links TRBV4-1 with TRBJ2-1, with TRBD2 as a possible D gene (5 bases). This CDR3 region has 17 residues. Trimming shortened V by 3 bases and J by 9 bases, and 24 bases separated the two germline ends. CDR1 is MGHRA and CDR2 is YSYEKL in the germline V gene.

This clone was seen a handful of times. This chain joins TRBV25-1 and TRBJ2-6, with 7 bases identical to TRBD1. In germline, CDR1 is MGHDK, CDR2 SYGVNS. Trimming cost V 5 bases and J 0 bases; bases outside gene matches: 4. This CDR3 contains 16 residues. CDR3 region: CASSRAGGSGANVLTF. The CDR3 nucleotides read TGTGCCAGCAGTAGAGCAGGGGGCTCTGGGGCCAACGTCCTGACTTTC.

In its sample, this clone was seen a few times. The gene calls are TRBV23-1 and TRBJ2-4; D may be TRBD1 (6 bases). TRBV23-1 is an ORF, and what it does is uncertain. The CDR3 is 17 residues long. Trimming removed 0 bases from V and 1 base from J, with 13 bases in between. For the CDR3, the DNA is TGCGCCAGCAGTCAATCGGGGGCCTCCGGGGCCAAAAACATTCAGTACTTC. Encoded protein: CASSQSGASGAKNIQYF.

This clone has just a few counts. The DNA of the CDR3 is TGTGCCAGCAGTCAGGACAGGGGGGACTATGGCTACACCTTC. This codes for CASSQDRGDYGYTF. This rearrangement joins TRBV6-5 to TRBJ1-2, with 10 positions matching TRBD1. Trimming took 5 bases from V and 3 from J; bases not matched to a gene: 3. The CDR3 contains 14 residues. Germline values: CDR1 MNHEY, CDR2 SVGAGI.

The chain couples TRBV4-2 to TRBJ1-2, with D perhaps matching TRBD1 (6 bases). The CDR3 is 13 amino acids. CDR1 and CDR2 from the germline V gene are LGHNA and YNFKEQ. The ends were cut back, 4 bases at V and 4 bases at J, with 10 bases in the middle. CDR3 protein: CASSRTGFYGYTF. The CDR3 nucleotides are TGTGCCAGCAGCCGCACAGGGTTCTATGGCTACACCTTC.

The chain employs TRBV11-2 and TRBJ2-5, with 10 bases aligning to TRBD1. V shed 0 bases, J shed 3 bases, and the junction held 1 base outside the gene matches. This CDR3 contains 15 residues. Germline V lookup: CDR1 SGHAT, CDR2 FQNNGV. CDR3 protein: CASSLDGTGEETQYF. CDR3 DNA sequence: TGTGCCAGCAGCTTAGACGGGACAGGGGAAGAGACCCAGTACTTC.

The CDR3 is CASSLDRTSDKETQYF. The CDR3 region has the DNA TGTGCCAGCAGCTTAGATCGAACTAGCGACAAAGAGACCCAGTACTTC. The chain carries TRBV11-2 and TRBJ2-5; 7 positions agree with TRBD2. CDR1 and CDR2 from the germline V gene are SGHAT and FQNNGV. This CDR3 contains 16 residues. J gave up 3 bases and V 0 bases, and 7 bases lay outside the gene matches.

This rearrangement joins TRBV4-2 to TRBJ2-7; 13 bases are shared with TRBD2. V trimming: 4 bases; J trimming: 0 bases; junction bases outside the gene matches: 9. Germline V gene lookup returns CDR1 LGHNA and CDR2 YNFKEQ. The CDR3 is 18 residues long. The DNA for the CDR3 is TGTGCCAGCAGCCTCTGGACTAGCGGGGGCCATGTCTCCTACGAGCAGTACTTC. Its protein is CASSLWTSGGHVSYEQYF.

V is TRBV9 and J is TRBJ2-3, with 8 bases lining up with TRBD1. This CDR3 spans 15 amino acids. Germline CDR1 and CDR2: SGDLS and YYNGEE. Trimming at V came to 3 bases and at J to 1 base, leaving 4 bases not matched to a gene. This chain's CDR3 is CASSARGHGTDTQYF. CDR3 nucleotides: TGTGCCAGCAGCGCCAGGGGGCATGGCACAGATACGCAGTATTTT. Filled out from reference TRBV9 and TRBJ2-3, the complete variable domain reads DSGVTQTPKHLITATGQRVTLRCSPRSGDLSVYWYQQSLDQGLQFLIQYYNGEERAKGNILERFSAQQFPDLHSELNLSSLELGDSALYFCASSARGHGTDTQYFGPGTRLTVL.

This clone appeared a few times. V gene TRBV6-5 combines with J gene TRBJ1-3; TRBD1 matches 8 bases. Germline CDR1 is MNHEY and CDR2 is SVGAGI. The CDR3 spans 15 residues. J lost 3 bases, V lost 0 bases, and 1 base had no gene match. In DNA, the CDR3 is TGTGCCAGCAGTTACTCGACAGGGGTTGGAAACACCATATATTTT. Amino acids: CASSYSTGVGNTIYF.

This clone was observed a few times. The chain combines TRBV10-1 with TRBJ2-3; 10 bases match TRBD1. In germline, CDR1 is WNHNN, CDR2 SYGVQD (reference sequence). The CDR3 is 18 amino acids. The ends lost 2 bases at V and 5 bases at J; junction bases unmatched: 13. Here the CDR3 reads CASSESPSGTGEVDTQYF. The CDR3 region has the DNA TGCGCCAGCAGTGAGAGCCCCTCCGGGACAGGGGAAGTAGATACGCAGTATTTT.

This chain links TRBV14 with TRBJ1-2, with 9 bases that match TRBD1. CDR3 length: 14 amino acids. CDR1 is SGHDN, CDR2 FVKESK, per germline. Trimming removed 3 bases from V and 5 bases from J; junction bases left unmatched: 4. CDR3 DNA sequence: TGTGCCAGCAGCCATACAGGGGGCAGTTATGGCTACACCTTC. It translates to CASSHTGGSYGYTF.

The V and J genes are TRBV5-1 and TRBJ2-2, with 7 positions matching TRBD1. Germline V CDR1 and CDR2: SGHRS, YFSETQ. The CDR3 covers 14 residues. Trimming at V came to 4 bases and at J to 6 bases, leaving 6 bases not matched to a gene. The CDR3 DNA reads as TGCGCCAGCAGCCTCCTCCAGGGGGCCGGGGAGCTGTTTTTT. Translating gives CASSLLQGAGELFF. Using reference TRBV5-1 and TRBJ2-2 for the parts outside the CDR3, the full variable domain is KAGVTQTPRYLIKTRGQQVTLSCSPISGHRSVSWYQQTPGQGLQFLFEYFSETQRNKGNFPGRFSGRQFSNSRSEMNVSTLELGDSALYLCASSLLQGAGELFFGEGSRLTVL.

The chain couples TRBV9 to TRBJ2-3; 11 bases are shared with TRBD2. The CDR3 consists of 20 residues. With V trimmed by 3 bases and J by 2 bases, 17 bases remained unmatched. Germline V CDR1 and CDR2: SGDLS, YYNGEE. CDR3 sequence reads: CASSGGPSGGFDSFTDTQYF. The CDR3 DNA is TGTGCCAGCAGCGGGGGCCCTAGCGGGGGGTTCGACTCCTTCACAGATACGCAGTATTTT.

The V and J genes are TRBV28 and TRBJ1-6, with D unresolved. In germline, CDR1 is MDHEN, CDR2 SYDVKM. This CDR3 contains 13 residues. Trimming removed 5 bases from V and 7 bases from J, with 9 bases in between. The CDR3 protein is CASSQTRNSPLHF. The CDR3 region has the DNA TGTGCCAGCAGTCAAACACGCAATTCACCCCTCCACTTT.

As to this clone: The sample has other DNA sequences that encode this CDR3 too. This chain uses TRBV27 with TRBJ1-1; D is ambiguous. Deletions cut 0 bases from V and 0 bases from J, with 14 bases between. The CDR3 is 17 amino acids. Germline CDR1 is MNHEY and CDR2 is SMNVEV (reference sequence). In DNA form, the CDR3 reads TGTGCCAGCAGTTTATCGTCACCCTCCGGTATGAACACTGAAGCTTTCTTT. It specifies CASSLSSPSGMNTEAFF.

This clone came up a few times. V is TRBV7-8 and J is TRBJ2-5, with TRBD1 matching over 9 bases. Losses at the gene ends were 7 bases for V and 3 bases for J; bases not matched to a gene: 9. The germline V gene encodes CDR1 SGHVS and CDR2 FQNEAQ. CDR3 length equals 15 residues. CDR3 bases: TGTGCCAGCAAGACATGGGACAGGGCGGAAGAGACCCAGTACTTC. The encoded protein is CASKTWDRAEETQYF.

This clone was picked up a small number of times. This chain links TRBV6-1 with TRBJ1-4; D unresolved. The CDR3 loop spans 15 amino acids. Germline CDR1 MNHNS, CDR2 SASEGT. Trimming left V 7 bases short and J 4 bases short, with 16 bases between. The CDR3 coding sequence is TGTGCCAGCACTCCAATCGGGTCTGGTAATGAAAAACTGTTTTTT. Translation gives CASTPIGSGNEKLFF.

The gene calls are TRBV14 and TRBJ1-2, with unresolved D. V was shortened by 0 bases and J by 7 bases, with 12 bases between the two germline ends. The CDR3 consists of 14 residues. Germline-derived CDR1 and CDR2 are SGHDN and FVKESK. CDR3 coding DNA: TGTGCCAGCAGCCAAGAGCGCGGCAGAGGTGGCTACACCTTC. Residues: CASSQERGRGGYTF.

The J gene is TRBJ2-1, the V gene TRBV7-9, with D hard to call. CDR3 size: 13 residues. V was pared by 3 bases and J by 4 bases, with 7 bases between. Per the germline V gene, CDR1 is SEHNR and CDR2 is FQNEAQ (reference sequence). The CDR3 loop reads CASSFPGYNEQFF. The CDR3 nucleotides read TGTGCCAGCAGCTTCCCCGGTTACAATGAGCAGTTCTTC.

The chain carries TRBV6-6 and TRBJ1-5; 10 bases match TRBD1. CDR3 length: 13 amino acids. V was clipped by 4 bases and J by 7 bases; unmatched bases: 1. CDR1 and CDR2 (germline): MNHNY, SVGAGI (reference sequence). CDR3 coding DNA: TGTGCCAGCAGTTGGGACAGGGGACAGCCCCAGCATTTT. Protein product: CASSWDRGQPQHF.

This chain joins TRBV4-1 and TRBJ1-2, with unresolved D. Trimming took 2 bases from V and 6 from J, leaving 10 bases between them. The CDR3 runs to 13 residues. CDR1 and CDR2 from the germline V gene are MGHRA and YSYEKL. The CDR3 sequence is CASSQKRLDGYTF. CDR3 coding DNA: TGCGCCAGCAGCCAAAAAAGACTGGATGGCTACACCTTC.

This clone turned up a few times. The chain combines TRBV29-1 with TRBJ1-1; no clear D gene. Germline V gene data show CDR1 as SQVTM and CDR2 as ANQGSEA. There are 14 residues in the CDR3. Trimming shortened V by 3 bases and J by 5 bases, and 16 bases separated the two germline ends. The CDR3: CSVEVAGRRTEAFF. Written as DNA, the CDR3 is TGCAGCGTTGAGGTCGCAGGAAGAAGGACTGAAGCTTTCTTT.

The chain uses TRBV11-3 and TRBJ1-1; possibly TRBD1 for D (5 bases). CDR1 is SGHNT and CDR2 is YENEEA in the germline V gene. This CDR3 comprises 15 residues. Trimming removed 5 bases from V and 1 base from J, with 14 bases in between. The CDR3 region has the DNA TGTGCCAGCAGCGGAGGGGCAAGGCCGAACACTGAAGCTTTCTTT. This codes for CASSGGARPNTEAFF.

J is TRBJ2-1 and V is TRBV9, with 7 bases that match TRBD1. The trim removed 3 bases at V and 8 bases at J, leaving 5 bases unmatched. Germline assignment: CDR1 SGDLS and CDR2 YYNGEE. This CDR3 spans 13 amino acids. The CDR3 bases are TGTGCCAGCAGCGCGGCACAGGGGCATGAGCAGTTCTTC. Residues: CASSAAQGHEQFF.

V gene TRBV2 combines with J gene TRBJ2-5; TRBD2 matches at 9 bases. The length of the CDR3 is 17 residues. Trimming took 4 bases from V and 1 from J; bases not matched to a gene: 10. CDR1 is SNHLY, CDR2 FYNNEI, per germline. The DNA of the CDR3 is TGTGCCAGCAGTGGTGAAATAGCGGGGGCCCTCCAAGAGACCCAGTACTTC. This encodes CASSGEIAGALQETQYF.

This clone was counted between two and nine times. V and J are TRBV10-1 and TRBJ2-1; 7 nucleotides match TRBD2. Germline CDR1 is WNHNN and CDR2 is SYGVQD (reference sequence). The CDR3 has 14 residues. V gave up 3 bases and J gave up 5 bases; unmatched junction bases: 4. The CDR3 loop is CASSDWRGNNEQFF. The CDR3 coding sequence is TGCGCCAGCAGTGACTGGCGGGGGAACAATGAGCAGTTCTTC.

This clone was detected only a few times. The chain links TRBV7-2 to TRBJ2-2, with D perhaps TRBD2 (6 bases). CDR1 is SGHTA and CDR2 is FQGNSA in the germline V gene. The length of the CDR3 is 19 residues. V was clipped by 0 bases and J by 0 bases, with 17 bases between them. The CDR3, as DNA: TGTGCCAGCAGCTTAGCGCGGGGTACAGGAGTCGCGAACACCGGGGAGCTGTTTTTT. This codes for CASSLARGTGVANTGELFF.

This sequence joins TRBV6-5 and TRBJ2-5, with 7 nucleotides matching TRBD1. TRBJ2-7 matches the DNA end more closely, so the J call is doubtful. The CDR3 loop spans 14 amino acids. The germline V gene encodes CDR1 MNHEY and CDR2 SVGAGI. The CDR3 loop reads CASSYGQVAYEQYF. The CDR3 DNA sequence: TGTGCCAGCAGTTACGGACAGGTGGCCTACGAGCAGTACTTC.